One and the same sample provided the 10 T cell receptor beta chains below, sequenced in a study of T cell repertoires in cytomegalovirus infection. TCRdb analysed the reads with MiXCR anew, one entry per CDR3 protein. The sample holds under 250,000 distinct CDR3 sequences, under 8.5% seen once. The sample comprised PBMCs. These receptors originate from a human donor in good health (CMV status not recorded). Some clones in this sample may be carry-over from other donors' samples.

This clonotype was recorded at least ten times. The chain employs TRBV20-1 and TRBJ1-6, with D maybe TRBD1 (6 bases). Trimming removed 1 base from V and 5 bases from J, with 9 bases in between. Germline V gene sequence: CDR1 DFQATT, CDR2 SNEGSKA (reference sequence). The CDR3 consists of 14 residues. CDR3 residues: CSARGTVDNSPLHF. The DNA for the CDR3 is TGCAGTGCTAGAGGGACAGTGGATAATTCACCCCTCCACTTT.

There are many counts of this clonotype. The CDR3 sequence: CASRPAGTGGYEQYF. In DNA form, the CDR3 reads TGTGCCAGCAGGCCGGCGGGGACAGGGGGATACGAGCAGTACTTC. This sequence joins TRBV6-6 and TRBJ2-7; TRBD1 agrees at 11 bases. Germline V gene sequence: CDR1 MNHNY, CDR2 SVGAGI (reference sequence). Losses at the gene ends were 6 bases for V and 4 bases for J; bases not matched to a gene: 8. This CDR3 has 15 residues.

This clonotype was counted at least ten times. This chain joins TRBV5-1 and TRBJ2-7; D is possibly TRBD1 (5 bases). The V end was cut by 4 bases, the J end by 5 bases, with 19 bases between. The V gene's germline CDR1 is SGHRS and CDR2 YFSETQ. This CDR3 comprises 15 residues. This CDR3 reads CASSHEGRGWNEQYF. The CDR3 bases are TGCGCCAGCAGCCACGAAGGTAGGGGATGGAACGAGCAGTACTTC.

For this clonotype: Being one base from a much bigger clone, this may be a read error. V usage is TRBV20-1 and J usage is TRBJ2-1; D is perhaps TRBD1 (6 bases). Per germline, CDR1 DFQATT and CDR2 SNEGSKA (reference sequence). The CDR3 covers 15 residues. Trimming removed 6 bases from V and 13 bases from J, with 28 bases in between. The CDR3 nucleotides read TGCAGTGCCAACCCTCAACCGGGACAAGGGGCCGATCAGTTCTTC. Residues: CSANPQPGQGADQFF.

This clonotype has a count of ten or more. The rearrangement joins TRBV4-1 to TRBJ2-2; D not resolved. The V gene's germline CDR1 is MGHRA and CDR2 YSYEKL. The length of the CDR3 is 17 residues. V was shortened by 8 bases and J by 0 bases, with 19 bases between the two germline ends. CDR3 in DNA: TGCGCCAGCGGGTACAGCGCAAAGAAACCGAACACCGGGGAGCTGTTTTTT. It encodes CASGYSAKKPNTGELFF.

This clonotype came up many times. The V and J genes are TRBV7-3 and TRBJ2-3, with TRBD1 matching over 8 bases. Germline V gene sequence: CDR1 SGHTA, CDR2 FQGTGA. Losses at the gene ends were 0 bases for V and 4 bases for J; bases not matched to a gene: 6. CDR3 length equals 16 residues. The DNA of the CDR3 is TGTGCCAGCAGCTTAACCCCAGGGGGCGTCCCAGATACGCAGTATTTT. Its translation: CASSLTPGGVPDTQYF.

This clonotype appeared a few times. J is TRBJ1-5 and V is TRBV5-1; D remains ambiguous. V was shortened by 4 bases and J by 7 bases, with 9 bases between the two germline ends. The CDR3 extends over 12 amino acids. The germline CDR1 and CDR2 sequences are SGHRS and YFSETQ. Here the CDR3 reads CASSPKTQPQHF. In nucleotides, the CDR3 is TGCGCCAGCAGCCCAAAAACCCAGCCCCAGCATTTT. Full variable domain (remainder filled in from reference TRBV5-1 and TRBJ1-5): KAGVTQTPRYLIKTRGQQVTLSCSPISGHRSVSWYQQTPGQGLQFLFEYFSETQRNKGNFPGRFSGRQFSNSRSEMNVSTLELGDSALYLCASSPKTQPQHFGDGTRLSIL.

Many counts were recorded for this clonotype. V usage is TRBV14 and J usage is TRBJ1-4; D remains ambiguous. Germline V gene data show CDR1 as SGHDN and CDR2 as FVKESK. Trimming left V 8 bases short and J 8 bases short, with 12 bases between. This CDR3 spans 12 amino acids. The CDR3 region has the DNA TGTGCCAGCCGTCGGAGTCGGGAAAAACTGTTTTTT. This sequence encodes CASRRSREKLFF.

The chain carries TRBV29-1 and TRBJ1-1; tentatively, D is TRBD1 (5 bases). The CDR3 runs to 14 residues. In germline, CDR1 is SQVTM, CDR2 ANQGSEA. V was shortened by 1 base and J by 4 bases, with 13 bases between the two germline ends. The CDR3 loop reads CSVEGPGWGTEAFF. CDR3 in DNA: TGCAGCGTTGAAGGGCCAGGGTGGGGCACTGAAGCTTTCTTT.

This clonotype occurred a few times. The J gene is TRBJ2-7, the V gene TRBV6-1; D call uncertain. Germline CDR1 and CDR2: MNHNS and SASEGT. This CDR3 is built from 13 residues. Trimming removed 4 bases at V and 0 bases at J, with 7 bases between. The CDR3 region is CASSVEVSYEQYF. CDR3 nucleotide sequence: TGTGCCAGCAGTGTTGAAGTCTCCTACGAGCAGTACTTC.